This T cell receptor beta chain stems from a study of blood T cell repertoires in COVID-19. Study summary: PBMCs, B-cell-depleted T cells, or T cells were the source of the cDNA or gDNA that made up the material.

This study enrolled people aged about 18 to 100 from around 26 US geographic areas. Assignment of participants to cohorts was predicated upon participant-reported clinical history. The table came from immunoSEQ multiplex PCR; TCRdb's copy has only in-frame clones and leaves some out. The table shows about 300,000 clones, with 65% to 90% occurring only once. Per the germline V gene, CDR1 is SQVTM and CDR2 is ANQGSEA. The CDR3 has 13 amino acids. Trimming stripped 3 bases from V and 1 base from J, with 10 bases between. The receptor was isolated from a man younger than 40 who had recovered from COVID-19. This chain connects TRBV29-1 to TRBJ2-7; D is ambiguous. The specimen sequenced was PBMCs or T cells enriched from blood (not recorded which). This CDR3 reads CSVETSSSYEQYF. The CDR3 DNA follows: TGCAGCGTTGAGACATCCTCATCCTACGAGCAGTACTTC.